This T cell receptor beta chain was captured in a study of blood T cell repertoires in COVID-19. Participants were aged roughly 18 to 89 years, lived in under 30 US areas, and enrolled virtually. Self-reported history from a screening survey and questionnaire set each donor's cohort. Authors' processing steps: Scientists estimated how many nucleated cells there were by amplifying reference gene primers. The method was immunoSEQ multiplex PCR; TCRdb's version includes in-frame clones alone and lacks a portion of them. The V and J calls and clone size come from that table; D and trimming were worked out from the DNA. The sample carries about 270,000 clones, roughly 90% recorded once. The CDR3 has 16 residues. This clone was observed a single time.

The sequenced sample consisted of PBMCs or T cells enriched from blood (not recorded which). The V and J genes are TRBV7-5 and TRBJ2-7; no check of the table's D call, TRBD1, against the DNA was made. TRBV7-5 is given as a pseudogene. This TCR came from a woman aged 40 to 49 with acute COVID-19. CDR3 bases: TGTGTCAGAAGATCACTTTACCGGGACAGGGGCTACGAGCAGTACTTC. Residues: CVRRSLYRDRGYEQYF.